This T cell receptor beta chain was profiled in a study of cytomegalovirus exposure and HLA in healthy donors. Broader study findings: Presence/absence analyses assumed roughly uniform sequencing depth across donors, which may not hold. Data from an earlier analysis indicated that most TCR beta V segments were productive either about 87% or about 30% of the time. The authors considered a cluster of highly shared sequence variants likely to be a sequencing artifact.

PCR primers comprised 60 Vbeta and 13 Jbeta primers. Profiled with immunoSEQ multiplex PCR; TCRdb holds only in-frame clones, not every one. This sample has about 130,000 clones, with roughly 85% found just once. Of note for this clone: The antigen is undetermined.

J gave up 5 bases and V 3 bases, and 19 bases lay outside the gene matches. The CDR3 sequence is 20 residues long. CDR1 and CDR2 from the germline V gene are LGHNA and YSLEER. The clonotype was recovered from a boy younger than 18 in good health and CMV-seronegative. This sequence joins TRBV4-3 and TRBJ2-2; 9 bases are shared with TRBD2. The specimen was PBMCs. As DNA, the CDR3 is TGCGCCAGCAGCCAGTCCCTGACGGACTTAGCGGGAGTCGGGACCGGGGAGCTGTTTTTT. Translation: CASSQSLTDLAGVGTGELFF.